Shown below are 25 T cell receptor beta chains from a single sample sequenced in a study of blood T cell repertoires in COVID-19. Repertoires were generated with immunoSEQ multiplex PCR, while TCRdb's copy carries only in-frame clones and drops some. This table holds some 120,000 clones, approximately 88% found once. The sequenced sample was peripheral blood. These receptors all stem from a woman aged 30 to 39 who had recovered from COVID-19.

V usage is TRBV30 and J usage is TRBJ2-1; D is possibly TRBD2 (5 bases). The CDR3 is 14 amino acids. Germline assignment: CDR1 GTSNPN and CDR2 SVGIG (reference sequence). V dropped 4 bases and J dropped 3 bases, with 13 bases sitting between them. The CDR3: CAWKNLAVYNEQFF. As DNA, the CDR3 is TGTGCCTGGAAAAACCTAGCAGTCTACAATGAGCAGTTCTTC.

This rearrangement joins TRBV27 to TRBJ2-7; 9 positions match TRBD1. Germline CDR1 and CDR2: MNHEY and SMNVEV (reference sequence). Trimming cost V 5 bases and J 3 bases; bases outside gene matches: 5. The CDR3 consists of 14 residues. CDR3 sequence: CASSRTGVDYEQYF. The CDR3 nucleotides read TGTGCCAGCAGTCGGACAGGGGTGGACTACGAGCAGTACTTC.

V and J are TRBV4-1 and TRBJ1-2, with D tentatively TRBD1 (5 bases). The CDR3 is 15 amino acids. Looked up from germline, CDR1 is MGHRA and CDR2 is YSYEKL. Trimming removed 5 bases at V and 1 base at J, with 14 bases between. The CDR3 nucleotides are TGCGCCAGCAGCAAACGGACGGGGGATAACTATGGCTACACCTTC. Translated, it gives CASSKRTGDNYGYTF.

This clone was counted only a few times. The chain joins TRBV19 to TRBJ1-1; D not certain. Germline CDR1 reads LNHDA; CDR2 reads SQIVND (reference sequence). The CDR3 totals 13 residues. Deletions cut 5 bases from V and 5 bases from J, with 12 bases between. This chain's CDR3 is CASSLGIGTEAFF. In DNA, the CDR3 is TGTGCCAGTAGTCTCGGGATAGGAACTGAAGCTTTCTTT.

V is TRBV7-9 and J is TRBJ1-2; D not certain. Germline-derived CDR1 and CDR2 are SEHNR and FQNEAQ (reference sequence). Between the trimmed V and J ends, which lost 4 bases and 8 bases, there was a span of 23 bases. CDR3 size: 16 residues. This CDR3 is CASSSSNFEAFVGYTF. The DNA for the CDR3 is TGTGCCAGCAGCTCATCGAATTTTGAGGCCTTCGTAGGCTACACCTTC.

The chain links TRBV19 to TRBJ1-2, with D possibly being TRBD1 (5 bases). V lost 9 bases to trimming and J lost 3 bases, with 14 bases between them. Germline lookup yields CDR1 LNHDA and CDR2 SQIVND (reference sequence). This CDR3 contains 13 residues. CDR3 sequence: CASSQVEDYGYTF. DNA for the CDR3: TGTGCCAGCTCACAGGTCGAGGACTATGGCTACACCTTC.

This sequence joins TRBV27 and TRBJ2-6; 8 nucleotides line up with TRBD1. There are 19 residues in the CDR3. The V segment lost 3 bases and the J segment 0 bases; nucleotides outside the gene matches: 10. CDR1 is MNHEY, CDR2 SMNVEV, per germline (reference sequence). CDR3 protein: CASSLIGTGSYSGANVLTF. DNA for the CDR3: TGTGCCAGCAGTTTGATTGGGACAGGTTCTTACTCTGGGGCCAACGTCCTGACTTTC.

V is TRBV6-5 and J is TRBJ1-6, with D unresolved. V lost 0 bases, J lost 4 bases, and 7 bases lay in between. There are 15 residues in the CDR3. Per the germline V gene, CDR1 is MNHEY and CDR2 is SVGAGI. This chain's CDR3 is CASSYSQLYNSPLHF. CDR3 nucleotides: TGTGCCAGCAGTTACTCACAGCTGTATAATTCACCCCTCCACTTT.

This clone appeared once. The chain combines TRBV25-1 with TRBJ1-1, with 7 nucleotides matching TRBD1. CDR1 and CDR2 from the germline V gene are MGHDK and SYGVNS. The CDR3 has 13 amino acids. Trimming took 4 bases from V and 3 from J; bases not matched to a gene: 2. The CDR3 sequence: CASSGQGDTEAFF. In DNA form, the CDR3 reads TGTGCCAGCAGTGGTCAGGGGGACACTGAAGCTTTCTTT.

The chain links TRBV5-4 to TRBJ1-6, with a possible D match to TRBD1 (5 bases). The V end lost 1 base, the J end lost 7 bases, and 15 bases lay between the germline ends. The CDR3 extends over 16 amino acids. CDR1 is SGHNT and CDR2 is YYREEE in the germline V gene (reference sequence). CDR3 DNA sequence: TGTGCCAGCAGCTTGTCTTTGGGCCAGGGAAATTCACCCCTCCACTTT. Translating it yields CASSLSLGQGNSPLHF.

This chain joins TRBV3-1 (or the pseudogene TRBV3-2) and TRBJ2-3, with D perhaps matching TRBD1 (6 bases). The CDR3 contains 15 residues. The germline V gene has CDR1 LGHDT and CDR2 YNNKEL (reference sequence). V was cut by 0 bases and J by 4 bases, with 11 bases left in between. CDR3 loop: CASSQDPRGADTQYF. The DNA for the CDR3 is TGTGCCAGCAGCCAAGACCCCAGGGGCGCAGATACGCAGTATTTT.

The CDR3: CASSTGENQPQHF. The CDR3 bases are TGTGCCAGCAGTACAGGGGAAAATCAGCCCCAGCATTTT. The V gene is TRBV2, the J gene TRBJ1-5; TRBD1 aligns across 7 bases. Germline CDR1 SNHLY, CDR2 FYNNEI. The CDR3 is made up of 13 amino acids. J gave up 4 bases and V 5 bases, and 2 bases lay outside the gene matches.

The chain is built from TRBV27 and TRBJ2-7; 8 positions match TRBD1. Trimming took 6 bases from V and 2 from J; bases not matched to a gene: 6. This CDR3 contains 14 residues. Germline CDR1 and CDR2: MNHEY and SMNVEV (reference sequence). CDR3 residues: CASRTDRGPYEQYF. The CDR3 DNA follows: TGTGCCAGCAGGACCGACAGGGGTCCCTACGAGCAGTACTTC.

The chain is built from TRBV27 and TRBJ2-7, with TRBD2 identical over 7 bases. V dropped 5 bases and J dropped 3; count of bases not matched to a gene: 7. The CDR3 consists of 14 residues. Germline values: CDR1 MNHEY, CDR2 SMNVEV (reference sequence). DNA for the CDR3: TGTGCCAGCAGTCCTAGCGGTTCTAGCTACGAGCAGTACTTC. Translation: CASSPSGSSYEQYF.

J is TRBJ1-2 and V is TRBV29-1; D unclear. The CDR3 is made up of 10 amino acids. The ends were cut back, 4 bases at V and 6 bases at J, with 6 bases in the middle. From germline, CDR1 is SQVTM and CDR2 ANQGSEA. This chain's CDR3 is CSVGADGYTF. CDR3 DNA sequence: TGCAGCGTTGGGGCAGATGGCTACACCTTC. Filled out from reference TRBV29-1 and TRBJ1-2, the complete variable domain reads SAVISQKPSRDICQRGTSLTIQCQVDSQVTMMFWYRQQPGQSLTLIATANQGSEATYESGFVIDKFPISRPNLTFSTLTVSNMSPEDSSIYLCSVGADGYTFGSGTRLTVV.

The chain carries TRBV6-5 and TRBJ1-5; perhaps TRBD1 as D (6 bases). Trimming took off 6 bases at V and 4 bases at J, with 13 bases between the two ends. CDR1 is MNHEY and CDR2 is SVGAGI in the germline V gene. The CDR3 has 14 amino acids. CDR3 in amino acids: CASSRTEANQPQHF. In nucleotides, the CDR3 is TGTGCCAGCAGCCGGACAGAGGCAAATCAGCCCCAGCATTTT.

This chain uses TRBV5-6 with TRBJ2-5; TRBD1 agrees at 8 bases. V dropped 0 bases and J dropped 5; count of bases not matched to a gene: 9. Germline V gives CDR1 SGHDT, CDR2 YYEEEE. The CDR3 runs 16 residues. As DNA, the CDR3 is TGTGCCAGCAGCTTGGCTCACAGGGGGTACTGGGAGACCCAGTACTTC. Translated: CASSLAHRGYWETQYF.

The chain employs TRBV29-1 and TRBJ2-1; D perhaps matches TRBD1 (6 bases). V lost 6 bases and J lost 2, with 17 bases in between. CDR1 and CDR2 from the germline V gene are SQVTM and ANQGSEA. The CDR3 runs to 15 residues. The CDR3 nucleotides are TGCAGCGTCCCCATGGGGGCCAGTACCTACAATGAGCAGTTCTTC. It yields the protein CSVPMGASTYNEQFF.

The chain couples TRBV10-3 to TRBJ1-2; D is possibly TRBD1 (5 bases). The V and J ends lost 6 bases and 2 bases respectively, with 19 bases between them. Germline CDR1 reads ENHRY; CDR2 reads SYGVKD. The CDR3 length is 16 residues. CDR3 nucleotide sequence: TGTGCCATCAGCGAACCCGGGACTGTCTCCAACTATGGCTACACCTTC. It translates to CAISEPGTVSNYGYTF.

V gene TRBV7-2 combines with J gene TRBJ2-1; 10 bases align to TRBD2. This CDR3 spans 15 amino acids. Germline V gene data show CDR1 as SGHTA and CDR2 as FQGNSA. The ends lost 5 bases at V and 1 base at J; junction bases unmatched: 2. The CDR3 protein is CASSRTSGSYNEQFF. CDR3 sequence (DNA): TGTGCCAGCAGCCGGACTAGCGGTTCCTACAATGAGCAGTTCTTC.

The chain employs TRBV13 and TRBJ1-4; 10 bases are shared with TRBD1. V lost 5 bases and J lost 6; bases outside the gene matches: 6. Germline CDR1 reads PRHDT; CDR2 reads FYEKMQ (reference sequence). The CDR3 totals 15 residues. The CDR3 DNA follows: TGTGCCAGCAGCGCTACCGGGACAGGGGATGAAAAACTGTTTTTT. Translated: CASSATGTGDEKLFF. Full variable domain (rest looked up from reference TRBV13 and TRBJ1-4): AAGVIQSPRHLIKEKRETATLKCYPIPRHDTVYWYQQGPGQDPQFLISFYEKMQSDKGSIPDRFSAQQFSDYHSELNMSSLELGDSALYFCASSATGTGDEKLFFGSGTQLSVL.

The V and J genes are TRBV7-9 and TRBJ1-2; D is possibly TRBD1 (5 bases). The V gene lost 0 bases and the J gene lost 7 bases, with 9 bases spanning the gap. The CDR3 spans 13 residues. CDR1 is SEHNR and CDR2 is FQNEAQ in the germline V gene (reference sequence). Here the CDR3 reads CASSLAGGSGYTF. In DNA, the CDR3 is TGTGCCAGCAGCTTAGCCGGGGGTTCTGGCTACACCTTC. Based on the CDR3 plus reference TRBV7-9 and TRBJ1-2, the full variable domain is DTGVSQNPRHKITKRGQNVTFRCDPISEHNRLYWYRQTLGQGPEFLTYFQNEAQLEKSRLLSDRFSAERPKGSFSTLEIQRTEQGDSAMYLCASSLAGGSGYTFGSGTRLTVV.

This clone was found a few times. In nucleotides, the CDR3 is TGTGCCAGCAGTTTCGGAGGCGATGCGCAGTATTTT. Residues: CASSFGGDAQYF. This chain links TRBV27 with TRBJ2-3; tentative D call: TRBD2 (5 bases). The V gene's germline CDR1 is MNHEY and CDR2 SMNVEV (reference sequence). This CDR3 contains 12 residues. Between the trimmed V and J ends, which lost 3 bases and 10 bases, there was a span of 11 bases.

The V call is TRBV6-5, the J call TRBJ1-2, with 7 bases fitting TRBD1. J gave up 8 bases and V 7 bases, and 13 bases lay outside the gene matches. The V gene's germline CDR1 is MNHEY and CDR2 SVGAGI. This CDR3 contains 14 residues. CDR3: CASIGTALFEGYTF. CDR3 coding DNA: TGTGCCAGCATAGGGACAGCTTTATTTGAAGGCTACACCTTC.

This clone was picked up a small number of times. The chain has TRBV5-1 and TRBJ2-7; 11 bases are shared with TRBD2. Trimming cost V 2 bases and J 3 bases; bases outside gene matches: 1. CDR3 length: 14 residues. Germline lookup yields CDR1 SGHRS and CDR2 YFSETQ. CDR3 nucleotide sequence: TGCGCCAGCAGCTTCGGGACTAGCGGCTACGAGCAGTACTTC. It specifies CASSFGTSGYEQYF.